This record looks at one T cell receptor (beta chain) sequence and its context. Its matching antigen is unknown. One heparinised draw of blood, averaging roughly 110 mL, came from each donor. CD45RO/CCR7/CD25/CD127/CD95/CD27 staining was used to isolate CD4+ naive, central memory, regulatory and stem cell-like memory cells by sorting. These data are taken from a study of beta chain features in type 1 diabetes. Study outcomes and limitations: PCR might pick shorter templates more often, in the same way for patients and controls.

The isolated RNA, all of it, was reverse transcribed, so expressed TCRB transcripts were what got sequenced. Assay used: immunoSEQ multiplex PCR; TCRdb lists only in-frame clones, some missing. This table has around 19,000 clones, around 50% appearing once. The source material was stem cell memory CD4+ T cells from blood. The receptor was isolated from a man younger than 35 in good health.

In DNA, the CDR3 is TGTGCCAGCTCACCACCGACCGGGACAGGGTTATACGAGCAGTACTTC. Protein sequence: CASSPPTGTGLYEQYF. The V gene is TRBV18, the J gene TRBJ2-5; 9 bases align to TRBD1. The J call may be faulty, since TRBJ2-7 better matches the DNA end. Per germline, CDR1 KGHSH and CDR2 LQKENI. The CDR3 spans 16 residues.